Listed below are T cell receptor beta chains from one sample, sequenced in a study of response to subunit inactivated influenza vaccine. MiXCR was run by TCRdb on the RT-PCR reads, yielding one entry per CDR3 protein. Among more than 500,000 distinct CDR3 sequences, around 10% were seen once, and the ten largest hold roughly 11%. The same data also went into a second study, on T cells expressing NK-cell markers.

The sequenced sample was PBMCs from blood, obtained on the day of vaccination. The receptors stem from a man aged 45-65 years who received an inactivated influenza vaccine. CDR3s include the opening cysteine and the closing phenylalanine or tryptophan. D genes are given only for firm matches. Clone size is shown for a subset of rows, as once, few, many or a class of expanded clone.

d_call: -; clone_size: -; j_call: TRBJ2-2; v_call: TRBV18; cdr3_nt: TGTGCCAGCTCACCAGGACACGGCCTGCGACCCGGGGAGCTGTTTTTT; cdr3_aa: CASSPGHGLRPGELFF
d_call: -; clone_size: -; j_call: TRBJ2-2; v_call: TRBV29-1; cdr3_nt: TGCAGCGTTGGCGGGGCTAGCGGGGAGCTGTTTTTT; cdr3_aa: CSVGGASGELFF
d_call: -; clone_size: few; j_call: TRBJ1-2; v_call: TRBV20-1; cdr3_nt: TGCAGTGCTAGACCTAGCCGGACGGGGCAGGGCTACACCTTC; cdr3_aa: CSARPSRTGQGYTF
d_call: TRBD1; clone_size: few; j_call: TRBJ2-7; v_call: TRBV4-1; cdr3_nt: TGCGCCAGCAGCCAAGAACGACAGGGAAGCTCCTACGAGCAGTACTTC; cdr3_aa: CASSQERQGSSYEQYF
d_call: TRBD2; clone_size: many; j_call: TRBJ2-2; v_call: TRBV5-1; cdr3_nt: TGCGCCAGCAAGACGACTAGCGGAAACACCGGGGAGCTGTTTTTT; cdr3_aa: CASKTTSGNTGELFF
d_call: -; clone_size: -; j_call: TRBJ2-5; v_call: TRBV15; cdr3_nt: TGTGCCACCAGCTATGACCAAGAGACCCAGTACTTC; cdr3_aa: CATSYDQETQYF
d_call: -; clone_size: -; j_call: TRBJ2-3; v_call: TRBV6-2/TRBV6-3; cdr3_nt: TGTGCCAGCGGGAGGATAGATACGCAGTATTTT; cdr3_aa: CASGRIDTQYF
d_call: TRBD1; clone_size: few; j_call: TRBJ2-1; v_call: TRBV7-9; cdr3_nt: TGTGCCAGCAGCCTGGGACAGGGTATTGGTGAGCAGTTCTTC; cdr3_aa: CASSLGQGIGEQFF
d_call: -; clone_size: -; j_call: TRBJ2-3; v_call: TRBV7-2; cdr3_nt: TGTGCCAGCAGCTTAGGGGAAGGTGGCACAGATACGCAGTATTTT; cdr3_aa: CASSLGEGGTDTQYF
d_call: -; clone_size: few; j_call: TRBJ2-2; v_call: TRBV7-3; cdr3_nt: TGTGCCAGCAGCCCGCAAACGAGAACCGGGGAGCTGTTTTTT; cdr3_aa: CASSPQTRTGELFF
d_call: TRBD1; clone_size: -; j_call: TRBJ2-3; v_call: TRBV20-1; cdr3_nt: TGCAGTGCTTCCGGGACAGGGGGCCCAGATACGCAGTATTTT; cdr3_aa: CSASGTGGPDTQYF
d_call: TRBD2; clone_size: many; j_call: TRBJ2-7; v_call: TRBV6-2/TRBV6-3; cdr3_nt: TGTGCCAGCAGTTACGGAGCGGGGGAGCAGTACTTC; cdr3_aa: CASSYGAGEQYF
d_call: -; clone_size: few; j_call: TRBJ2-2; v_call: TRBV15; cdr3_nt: TGTGCCACCAGCAGAGAAGCGGGCGCTCAGTGGGACGGGGAGCTGTTTTTT; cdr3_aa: CATSREAGAQWDGELFF
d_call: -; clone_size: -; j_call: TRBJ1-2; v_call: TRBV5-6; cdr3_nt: TGTGCCAGCAGCCGAAGGTCTCGTGGCTACACCTTC; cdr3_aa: CASSRRSRGYTF
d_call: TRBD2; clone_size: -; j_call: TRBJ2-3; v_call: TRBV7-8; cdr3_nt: TGTGCCAGCAGCTCACCTAGCGGGATGAGCACAGATACGCAGTATTTT; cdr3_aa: CASSSPSGMSTDTQYF
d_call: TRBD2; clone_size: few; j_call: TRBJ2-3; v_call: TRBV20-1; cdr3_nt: TGCAGTGCTAGTTCTACTAGCGGGGTAGATACGCAGTATTTT; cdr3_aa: CSASSTSGVDTQYF
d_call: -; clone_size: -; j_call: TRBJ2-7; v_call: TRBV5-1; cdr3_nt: TGCGCCAGCAGCTGGTTTGAGGGGAGCTCCTACGAGCAGTACTTC; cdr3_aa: CASSWFEGSSYEQYF
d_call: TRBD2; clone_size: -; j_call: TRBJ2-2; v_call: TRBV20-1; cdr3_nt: TGCAGTGCTGGGGGGGGGACCGGGGAGCTGTTTTTT; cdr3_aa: CSAGGGTGELFF
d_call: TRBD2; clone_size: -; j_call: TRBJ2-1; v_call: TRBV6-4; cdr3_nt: TGTGCCAGCAATCCGACTAGCGGGGGCCCTTACAATGAGCAGTTCTTC; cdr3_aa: CASNPTSGGPYNEQFF
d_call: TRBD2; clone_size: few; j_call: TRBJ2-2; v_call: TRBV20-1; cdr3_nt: TGCAGTGCCCAGAGTGGGGGAGCGGGGCGTCCCGGGGAGCTGTTTTTT; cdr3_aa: CSAQSGGAGRPGELFF
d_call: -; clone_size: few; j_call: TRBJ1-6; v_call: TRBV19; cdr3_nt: TGTGCCAGTCGAACGGGAGGCAGAACTTATAATTCACCCCTCCACTTT; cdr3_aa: CASRTGGRTYNSPLHF
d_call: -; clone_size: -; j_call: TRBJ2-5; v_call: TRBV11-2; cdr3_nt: TGTGCCAGCAGCTTACCGACAGCTCTCGGGACCCAGTACTTC; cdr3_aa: CASSLPTALGTQYF
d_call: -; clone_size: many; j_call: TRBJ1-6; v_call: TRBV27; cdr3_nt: TGTGCCAGCAGTTTATCCAGGGGTGGGTCACCCCTCCACTTT; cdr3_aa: CASSLSRGGSPLHF
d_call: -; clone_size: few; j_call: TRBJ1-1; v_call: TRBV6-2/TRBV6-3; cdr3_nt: TGTGCCAGCAGTTATCATGTCAGCAGGGCTTTCGACACTGAAGCTTTCTTT; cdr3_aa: CASSYHVSRAFDTEAFF
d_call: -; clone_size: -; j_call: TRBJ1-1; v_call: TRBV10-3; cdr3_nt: TGTGCCCGCAGCGAGGGTATGAACACTGAAGCTTTCTTT; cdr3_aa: CARSEGMNTEAFF
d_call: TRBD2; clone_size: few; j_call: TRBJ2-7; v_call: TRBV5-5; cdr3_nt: TGTGCCAGCAGCTTGGATCCGGGACTAGGAAGCTCCTACGAGCAGTACTTC; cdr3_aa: CASSLDPGLGSSYEQYF